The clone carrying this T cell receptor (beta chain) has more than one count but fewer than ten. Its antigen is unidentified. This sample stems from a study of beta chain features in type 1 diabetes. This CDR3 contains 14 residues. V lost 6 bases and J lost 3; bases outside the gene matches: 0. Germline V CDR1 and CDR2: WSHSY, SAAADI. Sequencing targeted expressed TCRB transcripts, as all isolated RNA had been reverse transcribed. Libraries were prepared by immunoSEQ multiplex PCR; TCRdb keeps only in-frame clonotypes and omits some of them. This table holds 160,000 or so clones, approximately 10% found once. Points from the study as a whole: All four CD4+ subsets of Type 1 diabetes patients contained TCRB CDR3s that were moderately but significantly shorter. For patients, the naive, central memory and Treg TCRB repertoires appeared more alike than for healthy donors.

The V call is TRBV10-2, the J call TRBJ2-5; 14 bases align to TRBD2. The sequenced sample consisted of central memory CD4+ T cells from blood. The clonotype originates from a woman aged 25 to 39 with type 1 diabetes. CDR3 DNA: TGCGCCAGCAGGGGACTAGCGGGAGAAGAGACCCAGTACTTC. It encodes CASRGLAGEETQYF.